These T cell receptor beta chains were read from a single sample in a study of blood T cell repertoires in COVID-19. Sequencing used immunoSEQ multiplex PCR; TCRdb keeps in-frame clones, though not all of them. The sample shows about 100,000 clones, roughly 87% of them seen only once. The sample consisted of peripheral blood. The receptor set was obtained from a man younger than 40 in a cohort sampled during active COVID-19. The CDR3 runs from the conserved cysteine through the conserved F or W. The D gene is left open where the match is weak.

J	D	V	CDR3
TRBJ2-3	NA	TRBV4-1	CASSQDPPGVHGDTQYF
TRBJ2-1	NA	TRBV27	CASRTTHSTDGSYNEQFF
TRBJ1-1	TRBD1	TRBV11-3	CASSEGQGRNTEAFF
TRBJ1-3	TRBD1	TRBV7-8	CASSQGQGSGNTIYF
TRBJ2-7	NA	TRBV7-2	CASSPVAGSYEQYF
TRBJ1-2	NA	TRBV7-9	CASRTAGYYGYTF
TRBJ2-3	NA	TRBV5-8	CASSSDGGSKDTQYF
TRBJ2-7	TRBD2	TRBV3-1/TRBV3-2	CASSPRLAGTYEQYF
TRBJ1-2	TRBD1	TRBV2	CASSDGTSRGTGGYTF
TRBJ2-3	NA	TRBV5-1	CASSLATGVGTDTQYF
TRBJ2-3	TRBD2	TRBV7-3	CASSHSTSGGPDTQYF
TRBJ2-1	NA	TRBV4-3	CASSRSGDSYNEQFF
TRBJ2-3	TRBD2	TRBV10-3	CAISVLAGGSTDTQYF
TRBJ2-3	TRBD2	TRBV7-9	CASSGSGGAADTQYF
TRBJ1-1	TRBD1	TRBV30	CAWSVRGTGGEAFF
TRBJ1-2	NA	TRBV9	CASSSEVTGPGYGYTF
TRBJ1-6	NA	TRBV15	CATSRDWNRDSPLHF
TRBJ2-7	TRBD1	TRBV18	CASSPGTGQGYEQYF
TRBJ2-5	TRBD2	TRBV9	CASSAGLAGGEETQYF
TRBJ1-5	TRBD1	TRBV6-9	CASSWPRQGQNQPQHF
TRBJ2-7	TRBD2	TRBV19	CASSISGTSRYEQYF
TRBJ2-7	NA	TRBV5-6	CASSSGVAIYEQYF
TRBJ1-2	TRBD1	TRBV6-2/TRBV6-3	CASSSPATGGPGYTF
TRBJ1-3	NA	TRBV11-2	CASSLSGETGNTIYF
TRBJ1-4	NA	TRBV27	CASSLSLATNEKLFF
TRBJ2-3	NA	TRBV7-8	CASSLAPGTDTQYF
TRBJ2-5	NA	TRBV6-2/TRBV6-3	CASSSRHPKETQYF
TRBJ2-2	TRBD1	TRBV5-1	CASSFGQGAFTGELFF
TRBJ1-1	TRBD1	TRBV6-5	CASSLTGVGTEAFF
TRBJ2-7	NA	TRBV3-1/TRBV3-2	CASRAANYEQYF
TRBJ2-3	TRBD2	TRBV7-9	CASSPVVGGGLSDTQYF
TRBJ2-7	TRBD2	TRBV7-8	CASSQGGDFYEQYF
TRBJ2-1	NA	TRBV28	CASSGGDISYNEQFF
TRBJ2-3	TRBD2	TRBV5-4	CASSWRGGADTQYF
TRBJ2-5	TRBD2	TRBV9	CASSVGLAGQQETQYF
TRBJ1-5	TRBD1	TRBV30	CAWGTGGSNQPQHF
TRBJ2-3	TRBD2	TRBV10-3	CATLGRLAGDTQYF
TRBJ2-1	NA	TRBV2	CASSESELANEQFF
TRBJ1-5	NA	TRBV12-3/TRBV12-4	CASRAEGNQPQHF
TRBJ1-6	TRBD1	TRBV3-1/TRBV3-2	CASSLGTGESPLHF
TRBJ2-3	TRBD1	TRBV5-1	CASNRQGATDTQYF
TRBJ2-3	TRBD2	TRBV7-2	CASSSRAGGQGHTQYF
TRBJ1-2	NA	TRBV6-2/TRBV6-3	CASSYLTGDLYGYTF
TRBJ1-1	NA	TRBV5-6	CASSLWRERPEAFF
TRBJ2-1	TRBD1	TRBV5-1	CASSSPGQGAENEQFF
TRBJ1-4	TRBD1	TRBV28	CASSSRTGGYNEKLFF
TRBJ2-2	NA	TRBV7-2	CASSLGGSRGSSTGELFF
TRBJ2-3	NA	TRBV7-2	CASSYSRADTQYF
TRBJ2-1	TRBD2	TRBV2	CVWGGAYNEQFF
TRBJ2-5	TRBD2	TRBV10-3	CAISAGGEAGETQYF
TRBJ1-1	NA	TRBV5-1	CATARGRIGFGEAFF
TRBJ2-5	NA	TRBV27	CASKNRPQIQETQYF
TRBJ2-3	TRBD1	TRBV4-3	CASSRLQGGSTDTQYF
TRBJ2-3	TRBD2	TRBV9	CASSVVSGAGTDTQYF
TRBJ2-7	TRBD2	TRBV11-1	CASSLAGAGEQYF
TRBJ1-4	NA	TRBV19	CASSTGAAGEKLFF
TRBJ2-7	TRBD1	TRBV5-8	CASSWGTGGIGSYEQYF
TRBJ1-2	NA	TRBV11-2	CASSFDGGYGYTF